A selection of T cell receptor beta chains follows, all from one sample in a study of T cell repertoires in cytomegalovirus infection. For these receptors, no antigen is known. TCRdb independently ran MiXCR on the reads; one entry per CDR3 protein. Altogether hundreds of thousands of distinct CDR3 sequences are present, around a third being singletons, with the ten largest covering around a sixth. Sequencing was performed on cultured PBMCs, taken from culture after CMV antigen stimulation. Source of these receptors: a human donor in good health (CMV status not recorded). Some clones in this sample may be carry-over from other donors' samples. The CDR3 runs from the conserved cysteine through the conserved F or W. D genes are given only for firm matches. Clone size, where shown, is once, few, many, or a class for clones that have expanded.

TRBD1	TRBV6-6	NA	TRBJ2-5	TGTGCCAGCAGTTACTCGGGGACAGGGGGCGGCGAGACCCAGTACTTC	CASSYSGTGGGETQYF
TRBD2	TRBV7-2	NA	TRBJ2-1	TGTGCCAGCAGCCCCAGGGGACTAGCTCACAATGAGCAGTTCTTC	CASSPRGLAHNEQFF
NA	TRBV7-9	few	TRBJ2-1	TGTGCCAGCAGCCCCGCCGACGGGGGCAACAATGAGCAGTTCTTC	CASSPADGGNNEQFF
TRBD2	TRBV24-1	few	TRBJ2-1	TGTGCCTCACGACTCTCGGGGCTAGCGGGAGTGAACTCCTACAATGAGCAGTTCTTC	CASRLSGLAGVNSYNEQFF
NA	TRBV19	few	TRBJ2-7	TGTGCCAGTGGGGTGTCGGCGGGCTTATACGAGCAGTACTTC	CASGVSAGLYEQYF
TRBD2	TRBV7-9	NA	TRBJ2-7	TGTGCCAGCAGCTCACGGGGGGGGGGCTCCTACGAGCAGTACTTC	CASSSRGGGSYEQYF
TRBD2	TRBV6-2/TRBV6-3	few	TRBJ2-5	TGTGCCAGCAGTAACTTGGGGGGGAGCCAAGAGACCCAGTACTTC	CASSNLGGSQETQYF
NA	TRBV27	NA	TRBJ2-5	TGTGCCAGCAGTCCTTTCGAGGGGGTTGGGCAAGAGACCCAGTACTTC	CASSPFEGVGQETQYF
NA	TRBV4-1	few	TRBJ2-3	TGCGCCAGCAGCCAATCGGACAGAAGCACAGATACGCAGTATTTT	CASSQSDRSTDTQYF
TRBD1	TRBV5-4	NA	TRBJ2-5	TGTGCCAGCAGGCCGACAGGGGGTGGGACCCAGTACTTC	CASRPTGGGTQYF
TRBD2	TRBV7-6	NA	TRBJ2-7	TGTGCCAGCACTTCCGAGCGCGGGAGGGCCCGCTTCTACGAGCAGTACTTC	CASTSERGRARFYEQYF
TRBD2	TRBV20-1	NA	TRBJ2-1	TGCAGTGCTAGAGATCGGGGGAGGAGCGGGGGGGCAAATGAGCAGTTCTTC	CSARDRGRSGGANEQFF
NA	TRBV7-2	few	TRBJ2-7	TGTGCCAGCAGCCCTAGCCAGAATGAGCAGTACTTC	CASSPSQNEQYF
NA	TRBV12-3/TRBV12-4	NA	TRBJ2-1	TGTGCCAGCAGCTTCCGGGGAGGGGGGACCTACAATGAGCAGTTCTTC	CASSFRGGGTYNEQFF
NA	TRBV7-9	NA	TRBJ1-2	TGTGCCAGCAGCTTAGCGTGGGGCTACACCTTC	CASSLAWGYTF
TRBD1	TRBV18	few	TRBJ2-7	TGTGCCAGCTCACCGAGACAGGGTTTAACCGACGAGCAGTACTTC	CASSPRQGLTDEQYF
NA	TRBV29-1	NA	TRBJ1-3	TGCAGCGTTTGGGGGGGTTTTGGGACACCAGGAAACACCATATATTTT	CSVWGGFGTPGNTIYF
TRBD1	TRBV6-1	few	TRBJ2-5	TGTGCCAGCAGTGAAATGGGACAGGGGCACCAGACCCAGTACTTC	CASSEMGQGHQTQYF
NA	TRBV11-2	NA	TRBJ2-5	TGTGCCAGCAGCCCCACCGGACTACAAGAGACCCAGTACTTC	CASSPTGLQETQYF
TRBD1	TRBV20-1	NA	TRBJ1-1	TGCAGTGCTAGAGATTCTGCGGCTCAGGGGGGTGTATGGATGAACACTGAAGCTTTCTTT	CSARDSAAQGGVWMNTEAFF
NA	TRBV12-5	NA	TRBJ2-7	TGTGCTAGTGCCCAGGGCTCGAGCTCCTACGAGCAGTACTTC	CASAQGSSSYEQYF
TRBD1	TRBV6-5	NA	TRBJ1-2	TGTGCCAGCAGTTACTCGACAGGGGCTGGAGGCTACACCTTC	CASSYSTGAGGYTF
NA	TRBV2	NA	TRBJ2-1	TGTGCCAGCTTGGGGGGACCGGACTACAATGAGCAGTTCTTC	CASLGGPDYNEQFF
TRBD1	TRBV7-9	few	TRBJ2-7	TGTGCCACCGGACAGGGGGCCATCTACGAGCAGTACTTC	CATGQGAIYEQYF
NA	TRBV5-4	once	TRBJ1-2	TGTGCCAGCAGCTTGGATGGAGCTTATGGCTACACCTTC	CASSLDGAYGYTF
NA	TRBV7-8	few	TRBJ2-1	TGTGCCAGCAGCTTAGCAACAGGGATGGACAATGAGCAGTTCTTC	CASSLATGMDNEQFF
TRBD2	TRBV11-2	NA	TRBJ2-1	TGTGCCAGCAGCTCAATAGCGGGAGAAGAAAATGAGCAGTTCTTC	CASSSIAGEENEQFF
NA	TRBV20-1	NA	TRBJ2-3	TGCAGTGCCCCACTAGGGGGAACAGATACGCAGTATTTT	CSAPLGGTDTQYF
TRBD2	TRBV7-2	few	TRBJ2-3	TGTGCCAGCAGCTTCGGACTAGCCCTAGATACGCAGTATTTT	CASSFGLALDTQYF
NA	TRBV7-6	many	TRBJ2-1	TGTGCCAGCAGGGAGGCCCCTTCGGATGAGCAGTTCTTC	CASREAPSDEQFF
NA	TRBV28	NA	TRBJ2-2	TGTGCCAGCAGTTCGCCAGGTTCGAACACCGGGGAGCTGTTTTTT	CASSSPGSNTGELFF
NA	TRBV2	NA	TRBJ1-1	TGTGCCAGCAGTGAAGATAGGGGAACTGAAGCTTTCTTT	CASSEDRGTEAFF
NA	TRBV5-1	NA	TRBJ1-2	TGCGCCAGCAGACTGGACAGTCGACATGGCTACACCTTC	CASRLDSRHGYTF
TRBD1	TRBV12-3/TRBV12-4	few	TRBJ1-1	TGTGCCAGCAGGAGGGGACAGAAAGCTTTCTTT	CASRRGQKAFF
NA	TRBV13	few	TRBJ2-7	TGTGCCAGCAGCTTGTCGGGGACATGGCCGGACGAGCAGTACTTC	CASSLSGTWPDEQYF
TRBD2	TRBV23-1	few	TRBJ2-1	TGCGCCAGCAGTCACCAACCACTTTCTAGCGGGAGTTACAATGAGCAGTTCTTC	CASSHQPLSSGSYNEQFF
NA	TRBV7-9	NA	TRBJ2-3	TGTGCCATACCAACCGGAACAGCTAGCACAGATACGCAGTATTTT	CAIPTGTASTDTQYF
NA	TRBV12-5	few	TRBJ1-2	TGTGCTAGTGGTTTGAGTGGTGGAGGGGTCGGAAACTATGGCTACACCTTC	CASGLSGGGVGNYGYTF
TRBD1	TRBV29-1	NA	TRBJ2-3	TGCAGCGTTGAACCCGGGACAGGGCCCTCCACAGATACGCAGTATTTT	CSVEPGTGPSTDTQYF
TRBD2	TRBV7-6	many	TRBJ2-3	TGTGCCAGCAGCTTAGTTTCCACTAGCGGTTATACGCAGTATTTT	CASSLVSTSGYTQYF
TRBD1	TRBV7-2	NA	TRBJ2-7	TGTGCCAGCAGCTTAGACAGGGGGGCGACCTACGAGCAGTACTTC	CASSLDRGATYEQYF
NA	TRBV20-1	NA	TRBJ1-2	TGCAGTGCTAGAGTCTTCCGGCCGGGGACGGATGATGGCTACACCTTC	CSARVFRPGTDDGYTF
NA	TRBV7-2	many	TRBJ2-1	TGTGCCAGCAGCTACCAGGGCCGGGATGAGCAGTTCTTC	CASSYQGRDEQFF
NA	TRBV7-2	few	TRBJ2-1	TGTGCCAGCAGCCTGAGGGGGGGGGTACTAGCCAATGAGCAGTTCTTC	CASSLRGGVLANEQFF
TRBD1	TRBV7-2	many	TRBJ2-3	TGTGCCAGCAGCTTAAATGGACAGGGGGCATTGGATAGCACAGATACGCAGTATTTT	CASSLNGQGALDSTDTQYF